Each of the 7 T cell receptor beta chains below was sequenced from the same sample in a study of T cell changes during pregnancy in multiple sclerosis. Sequencing was performed with immunoSEQ multiplex PCR; in TCRdb, only in-frame clones are kept and a portion is missing. This table has 57,000 or so clones, around 90% appearing once. The sample here was peripheral blood, taken in the first trimester of pregnancy. The receptors were gathered from a female donor with multiple sclerosis, enrolled in a pregnancy study.

The chain carries TRBV6-5 and TRBJ2-3; tentative D call: TRBD1 (5 bases). CDR1 MNHEY and CDR2 SVGAGI come from the germline V gene. V lost 0 bases and J lost 3, with 10 bases in between. The CDR3 is made up of 15 amino acids. The CDR3 region has the DNA TGTGCCAGCAGTTACTCCGGCAGGGAAACAGATACGCAGTATTTT. Translated: CASSYSGRETDTQYF.

This rearrangement joins TRBV30 to TRBJ2-1, with TRBD1 matching 7 bases. The germline CDR1 and CDR2 sequences are GTSNPN and SVGIG (reference sequence). This CDR3 comprises 15 residues. The V segment lost 1 base and the J segment 4 bases; nucleotides outside the gene matches: 7. The CDR3 reads CAWSEGAAHYNEQFF. The CDR3 region has the DNA TGTGCCTGGAGTGAGGGGGCCGCTCATTACAATGAGCAGTTCTTC.

The J gene is TRBJ2-7, the V gene TRBV7-3; D uncertain. Trimming took 3 bases from V and 5 from J, leaving 11 bases between them. This CDR3 spans 13 amino acids. From germline, CDR1 is SGHTA and CDR2 FQGTGA. This CDR3 is CASSFGSEDEQYF. In DNA form, the CDR3 reads TGTGCCAGCAGCTTTGGCAGCGAAGACGAGCAGTACTTC.

This chain uses TRBV29-1 with TRBJ2-1; no definite D call. The CDR3 length is 17 residues. The germline V and J ends were trimmed by 4 bases and 0 bases, with 19 bases remaining between them. Per germline, CDR1 SQVTM and CDR2 ANQGSEA. The CDR3 reads CSVADLPTGTSYNEQFF. CDR3 nucleotides: TGCAGCGTTGCCGATCTTCCGACTGGTACCTCCTACAATGAGCAGTTCTTC.

The genes are TRBV16 and TRBJ1-1, with D possibly being TRBD1 (6 bases). Germline values: CDR1 KGHSY, CDR2 FQNENV. With 4 bases removed from V and 0 bases from J, the gap between germline ends came to 12 bases. The CDR3 totals 15 residues. The DNA of the CDR3 is TGTGCCAGCAGCCCGACCCAGGGGTTGAACACTGAAGCTTTCTTT. Translated: CASSPTQGLNTEAFF.

The chain joins TRBV4-2 to TRBJ1-1; possibly TRBD1 for D (6 bases). V lost 0 bases and J lost 8, with 10 bases in between. This CDR3 spans 13 amino acids. The germline gives CDR1 LGHNA, CDR2 YNFKEQ. The CDR3: CASSQEGDKEAFF. The CDR3 DNA reads as TGTGCCAGCAGCCAAGAGGGGGACAAAGAAGCTTTCTTT.

Note on this clone: The sample contains more than one DNA sequence encoding this CDR3. The chain uses TRBV7-3 and TRBJ2-1, with unresolved D. Germline CDR1 reads SGHTA; CDR2 reads FQGTGA. The length of the CDR3 is 13 residues. The V and J ends lost 2 bases and 5 bases respectively, with 7 bases between them. CDR3 sequence reads: CASSLDRDNEQFF. Here the CDR3 DNA reads TGTGCCAGCAGCTTAGATCGCGACAATGAGCAGTTCTTC.